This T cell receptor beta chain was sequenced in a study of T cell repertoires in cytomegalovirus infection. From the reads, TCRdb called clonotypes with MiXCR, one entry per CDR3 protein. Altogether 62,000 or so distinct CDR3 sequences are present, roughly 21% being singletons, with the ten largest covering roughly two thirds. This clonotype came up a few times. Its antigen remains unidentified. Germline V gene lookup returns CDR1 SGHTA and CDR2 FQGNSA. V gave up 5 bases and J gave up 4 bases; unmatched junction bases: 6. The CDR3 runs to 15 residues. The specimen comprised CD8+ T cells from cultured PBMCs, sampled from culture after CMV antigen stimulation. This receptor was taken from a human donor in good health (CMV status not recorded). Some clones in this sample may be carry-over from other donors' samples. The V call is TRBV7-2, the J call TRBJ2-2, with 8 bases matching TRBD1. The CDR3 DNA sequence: TGTGCCAGCAGCACTGGACAGGGTGGCACCGGGGAGCTGTTTTTT. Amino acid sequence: CASSTGQGGTGELFF. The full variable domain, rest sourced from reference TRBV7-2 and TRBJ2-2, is GAGVSQSPSNKVTEKGKDVELRCDPISGHTALYWYRQSLGQGLEFLIYFQGNSAPDKSGLPSDRFSAERTGGSVSTLTIQRTQQEDSAVYLCASSTGQGGTGELFFGEGSRLTVL.